The rows below give T cell receptor beta chains drawn from one sample of a study of vaccination effects on CD4 cells after COVID-19. For these receptors, no antigen is known. Assay: immunoSEQ multiplex PCR; the TCRdb copy retains only in-frame clones and omits some. The profile shows approximately 31,000 clones, 70% of them singletons. The sequencing used CD4+ T cells from PBMCs cultured without peptide, collected before COVID-19 vaccination. The origin of the receptors is a human donor who received a COVID-19 vaccine. Both conserved end residues are part of each CDR3. A D gene is named only where the DNA matches it firmly. Size is omitted from some rows. Given values are once, few, many or a class for expanded clones.

clone size | J gene | CDR3 length | D gene | V gene | CDR3 protein | CDR3 DNA
few | TRBJ1-2 | 15 | NA | TRBV5-1 | CASSFGQPSLSGYTF | TGCGCCAGCAGCTTCGGACAGCCCTCTTTAAGTGGCTACACCTTC
NA | TRBJ1-1 | 16 | TRBD1 | TRBV6-6 | CASSPLSLTGDTEAFF | TGTGCCAGCAGCCCCTTATCCCTGACAGGGGACACTGAAGCTTTCTTT
NA | TRBJ1-5 | 14 | NA | TRBV30 | CAWSVLYSNQPQHF | TGTGCCTGGAGTGTACTGTATAGCAATCAGCCCCAGCATTTT
NA | TRBJ1-2 | 14 | TRBD1 | TRBV6-5 | CASRDRGGLYGYTF | TGTGCCAGCAGGGACAGGGGCGGCCTCTATGGCTACACCTTC
NA | TRBJ1-4 | 16 | NA | TRBV11-2 | CASSLDRGGANEKLFF | TGTGCCAGCAGCTTAGATCGAGGGGGGGCTAATGAAAAACTGTTTTTT
once | TRBJ1-1 | 13 | NA | TRBV11-2 | CASSLKLNTEAFF | TGTGCCAGCAGCCTCAAACTAAACACTGAAGCTTTCTTT
NA | TRBJ2-3 | 17 | TRBD2 | TRBV5-1 | CASSLARTSGRSDTQYF | TGCGCCAGCAGCTTGGCTAGGACTAGCGGGAGGTCAGATACGCAGTATTTT
NA | TRBJ1-2 | 14 | TRBD1 | TRBV2 | CASSGDRGSYGYTF | TGTGCCAGCAGTGGGGACAGGGGGTCCTATGGCTACACCTTC
NA | TRBJ2-5 | 16 | TRBD1 | TRBV18 | CASSSSPGTGMETQYF | TGTGCCAGCTCATCAAGTCCCGGGACAGGGATGGAGACCCAGTACTTC
NA | TRBJ2-5 | 13 | TRBD2 | TRBV12-3/TRBV12-4 | CANTRGGQETQYF | TGTGCCAACACCCGGGGGGGTCAAGAGACCCAGTACTTC
NA | TRBJ2-1 | 11 | NA | TRBV19 | CASRSREAAFF | TGTGCCAGTAGATCCCGGGAAGCTGCGTTCTTC
few | TRBJ1-6 | 14 | NA | TRBV3-1/TRBV3-2 | CASSPWTENSPLHF | TGTGCCAGCAGCCCCTGGACAGAGAATTCACCCCTCCACTTT
few | TRBJ1-2 | 12 | NA | TRBV5-4 | CASSWDIDGYTF | TGTGCCAGCAGCTGGGACATCGATGGCTACACCTTC
NA | TRBJ2-6 | 16 | NA | TRBV10-3 | CAISERQISGANVLTF | TGTGCCATCAGTGAACGACAGATCTCTGGGGCCAACGTCCTGACTTTC
once | TRBJ1-5 | 16 | TRBD1 | TRBV18 | CASSPPGQGGNQPQHF | TGTGCCAGCTCACCACCGGGACAGGGGGGCAATCAGCCCCAGCATTTT
few | TRBJ1-3 | 13 | NA | TRBV27 | CASSPQIGNTIYF | TGTGCCAGCAGTCCGCAAATTGGAAACACCATATATTTT
NA | TRBJ2-3 | 14 | TRBD2 | TRBV6-5 | CASNLAGSGDTQYF | TGTGCCAGCAATCTAGCGGGGTCTGGAGATACGCAGTATTTT
NA | TRBJ1-4 | 14 | NA | TRBV10-3 | CAISEGAASEKLFF | TGTGCCATCAGTGAAGGGGCGGCGTCTGAAAAACTGTTTTTT
once | TRBJ1-1 | 15 | TRBD1 | TRBV7-6 | CASSLGPSGGTEAFF | TGTGCCAGCAGCTTAGGGCCGTCAGGGGGCACTGAAGCTTTCTTT